A selection of T cell receptor beta chains follows, all from one sample in a study of blood T cell repertoires in COVID-19. Method: immunoSEQ multiplex PCR; TCRdb's copy keeps in-frame clones and lacks some. The sample shows roughly 150,000 clones, over 80% of them seen only once. Sequencing was performed on peripheral blood. The receptors stem from a man between 65 and 79 years old who had recovered from COVID-19. The CDR3 runs from the conserved cysteine through the conserved F or W. D genes are given only for firm matches. Expanded clones get a size class; other rows say once, few or many, or leave the size out.

V gene,clone size,J gene,D gene,CDR3 protein,CDR3 DNA
TRBV20-1,.,TRBJ2-1,.,CSALRANEQFF,TGCAGTGCTTTGCGGGCTAATGAGCAGTTCTTC
TRBV23-1,.,TRBJ2-1,.,CASSQHRDWGYNEQFF,TGCGCCAGCAGTCAGCACCGGGACTGGGGTTACAATGAGCAGTTCTTC
TRBV6-5,once,TRBJ1-3,TRBD1,CASSYSTGPGNTIYF,TGTGCCAGCAGTTACTCGACAGGGCCTGGAAACACCATATATTTT
TRBV7-9,.,TRBJ2-2,TRBD1,CASSPLDRGKTGELFF,TGTGCCAGCAGCCCGTTGGACAGGGGGAAAACCGGGGAGCTGTTTTTT
TRBV18,.,TRBJ1-3,.,CASSLNTHFSGPGGNTIYF,TGTGCCAGCTCCCTGAACACACATTTCTCCGGCCCGGGGGGAAACACCATATATTTT
TRBV7-6,.,TRBJ2-3,TRBD2,CASSPRTSGTSTDTQYF,TGTGCCAGCAGCCCGCGGACTAGCGGGACTAGCACAGATACGCAGTATTTT
TRBV27,.,TRBJ1-2,.,CASSTRAEYGYTF,TGTGCCAGCAGTACCCGAGCCGAATATGGCTACACCTTC
TRBV6-5,.,TRBJ2-7,TRBD1,CASREEGQAVYEQYF,TGTGCCAGCAGGGAGGAGGGACAGGCGGTCTACGAGCAGTACTTC
TRBV6-5,.,TRBJ1-6,.,CASSTGSSNSPLHF,TGTGCCAGCAGCACAGGGAGTAGTAATTCACCCCTCCACTTT
TRBV6-2/TRBV6-3,.,TRBJ1-1,.,CASSYYRSQAEAFF,TGTGCCAGCAGTTATTACAGGAGCCAGGCTGAAGCTTTCTTT
TRBV5-1,.,TRBJ2-3,.,CASSRRSGGRDTDTQYF,TGCGCCAGCTCACGGCGGAGTGGCGGGCGGGACACAGATACGCAGTATTTT
TRBV28,.,TRBJ1-3,.,CASSLTRVQGNTIYF,TGTGCCAGCAGCCTTACAAGGGTGCAGGGCAACACCATATATTTT
TRBV5-1,.,TRBJ2-7,TRBD1,CASSSGQGAGSYEQYF,TGCGCCAGCAGCTCTGGACAGGGGGCTGGCAGCTACGAGCAGTACTTC
TRBV30,.,TRBJ1-1,TRBD1,CAWSLGGRGKEAFF,TGTGCCTGGAGTTTAGGGGGCCGAGGAAAAGAAGCTTTCTTT
TRBV29-1,.,TRBJ2-5,.,CSGWTDQETQYF,TGCAGCGGATGGACAGACCAAGAGACCCAGTACTTC
TRBV19,.,TRBJ1-1,.,CASSSVFTEAFF,TGTGCCAGTAGCTCTGTTTTCACTGAAGCTTTCTTT
TRBV5-1,few,TRBJ2-2,.,CASSLGGLDTGELFF,TGCGCCAGCAGCTTGGGAGGGCTCGACACCGGGGAGCTGTTTTTT
TRBV7-9,.,TRBJ1-1,.,CASRIFTGAFF,TGTGCCAGCAGAATATTTACGGGAGCTTTCTTT
TRBV2,.,TRBJ2-5,.,CASSRVRTLQETQYF,TGTGCCAGCTCTAGGGTTAGGACTCTTCAGGAGACCCAGTACTTC
TRBV11-2,once,TRBJ2-7,TRBD2,CASSLLAESSYEQYF,TGTGCCAGCAGCTTGCTAGCGGAGAGCTCCTACGAGCAGTACTTC
TRBV20-1,.,TRBJ2-1,TRBD2,CSASLGGRIYTEQFF,TGCAGTGCTAGTCTTGGCGGGAGAATTTATACTGAGCAGTTCTTC
TRBV19,.,TRBJ2-7,.,CASTGPDSYEQYF,TGTGCCAGTACTGGCCCCGATTCCTACGAGCAGTACTTC
TRBV18,.,TRBJ2-1,TRBD2,CASSPEGSGKSGSSYNEQFF,TGTGCCAGCTCACCTGAGGGTAGCGGGAAGTCGGGGAGCTCCTACAATGAGCAGTTCTTC
TRBV29-1,.,TRBJ2-7,TRBD1,CSVSGTGGSYEQYF,TGCAGCGTTAGCGGGACAGGGGGCTCCTACGAGCAGTACTTC
TRBV28,.,TRBJ2-7,.,CASSLLTEYEQYF,TGTGCCAGCAGTTTATTGACAGAATACGAGCAGTACTTC
TRBV9,.,TRBJ2-7,TRBD2,CASSVGLAGVEQYF,TGTGCCAGCAGCGTAGGACTAGCGGGAGTAGAGCAGTACTTC
TRBV7-8,few,TRBJ2-1,.,CASSFTPSSYNEQFF,TGTGCCAGCAGCTTTACACCTAGCTCCTACAATGAGCAGTTCTTC
TRBV10-2,.,TRBJ2-1,TRBD1,CASSEYAGTVYNEQFF,TGCGCCAGCAGTGAGTACGCCGGGACAGTCTACAATGAGCAGTTCTTC
TRBV3-1/TRBV3-2,.,TRBJ2-7,TRBD2,CASSQGLAGASYEQYF,TGTGCCAGCAGCCAAGGTCTAGCGGGAGCCTCCTACGAGCAGTACTTC
TRBV19,.,TRBJ1-4,.,CASSIGQGMTNEKLFF,TGTGCCAGTAGTATTGGTCAGGGCATGACTAATGAAAAACTGTTTTTT
TRBV7-6,.,TRBJ1-5,.,CASGRDRTDNNQPQHF,TGTGCCAGCGGCCGAGATCGGACGGACAACAATCAGCCCCAGCATTTT
TRBV7-6,.,TRBJ2-1,.,CASSLQTSNEQFF,TGTGCCAGCAGCTTACAGACTAGCAATGAGCAGTTCTTC
TRBV5-4,.,TRBJ2-5,.,CASSLEGYYRETQYF,TGTGCCAGCAGCTTGGAGGGGTACTACAGAGAGACCCAGTACTTC
TRBV6-6,.,TRBJ2-1,.,CASTKDSSYNEQFF,TGTGCCAGCACCAAGGACAGCTCCTACAATGAGCAGTTCTTC
TRBV30,.,TRBJ2-2,.,CAWIRDRAGELFF,TGTGCCTGGATCAGGGATAGGGCCGGGGAGCTGTTTTTT
TRBV18,once,TRBJ1-1,.,CASSPGGGRDTEAFF,TGTGCCAGCTCACCAGGGGGGGGGCGAGACACTGAAGCTTTCTTT
TRBV2,.,TRBJ2-5,TRBD1,CASGGQGVQETQYF,TGTGCCAGCGGAGGACAGGGGGTCCAAGAGACCCAGTACTTC
TRBV2,few,TRBJ2-7,.,CASSYELYEQYF,TGTGCCAGCAGTTACGAGCTCTACGAGCAGTACTTC
TRBV10-1,few,TRBJ1-1,.,CASSERRGEGDTEAFF,TGCGCCAGCAGTGAGCGGCGGGGTGAAGGTGACACTGAAGCTTTCTTT
TRBV27,many,TRBJ1-6,.,CASSLRGSGSPLHF,TGTGCCAGCAGTTTACGGGGGAGCGGTTCACCCCTCCACTTT
TRBV28,.,TRBJ1-2,.,CASSSYGLGYTF,TGTGCCAGCAGTTCCTACGGGTTGGGCTACACCTTC
TRBV5-4,.,TRBJ1-2,.,CASSLFDRRGYTF,TGTGCCAGCAGCTTATTCGACAGACGGGGCTACACCTTC
TRBV30,.,TRBJ2-1,.,CAWRNLGGLRNEQFF,TGTGCCTGGAGGAACTTGGGAGGTTTGAGGAATGAGCAGTTCTTC
TRBV19,.,TRBJ2-2,.,CASSRRVNTGELFF,TGTGCCAGTAGTCGCAGGGTGAACACCGGGGAGCTGTTTTTT
TRBV6-5,.,TRBJ2-3,.,CASSYRLDTSTDTQYF,TGTGCCAGCAGTTACCGGCTAGATACTAGCACAGATACGCAGTATTTT
TRBV28,.,TRBJ2-1,TRBD1,CASSPPGQGNNEQFF,TGTGCCAGCAGCCCCCCGGGACAGGGTAACAATGAGCAGTTCTTC
TRBV13,.,TRBJ1-3,.,CASSLDRGSSGNTIYF,TGTGCCAGCAGCTTAGATCGGGGGAGCTCTGGAAACACCATATATTTT
TRBV19,.,TRBJ1-3,.,CASSPQISGNTIYF,TGTGCCAGTAGTCCACAGATCTCTGGAAACACCATATATTTT
TRBV5-1,.,TRBJ1-3,TRBD1,CASSSGQGGNTIYF,TGCGCCAGCAGCTCGGGACAGGGAGGAAACACCATATATTTT
TRBV4-3,few,TRBJ1-2,.,CASSQGQTYGYTF,TGCGCCAGCAGCCAAGGACAAACCTATGGCTACACCTTC
TRBV28,few,TRBJ2-2,.,CASSFFPDTGELFF,TGTGCCAGCAGTTTCTTCCCCGACACCGGGGAGCTGTTTTTT
TRBV5-1,few,TRBJ2-7,.,CASSLGGLESNEQYF,TGCGCCAGCAGCTTGGGAGGGCTAGAGTCTAACGAGCAGTACTTC
TRBV12-3/TRBV12-4,.,TRBJ2-7,TRBD2,CASTAGTSGEQYF,TGTGCCAGCACCGCGGGGACTAGCGGCGAGCAGTACTTC
TRBV25-1,.,TRBJ1-1,.,CASSEYSWDVTVKAFF,TGTGCCAGCAGTGAATACTCATGGGATGTGACAGTGAAGGCTTTCTTT
TRBV3-1/TRBV3-2,.,TRBJ2-1,.,CASSPTGSSYNEQFF,TGTGCCAGCAGCCCGACGGGGAGCTCCTACAATGAGCAGTTCTTC